A single sample is the source of the 19 T cell receptor beta chains below, sequenced in a study of blood T cell repertoires in COVID-19. The method was immunoSEQ multiplex PCR; TCRdb's version includes in-frame clones alone and lacks a portion of them. The sample carries around 130,000 clones, about 84% recorded once. Input material: peripheral blood. These receptors all come from a woman aged 55-69 years with acute or convalescent COVID-19.

The CDR3 loop is CAWSRGPYNSPLHF. Here the CDR3 DNA reads TGTGCCTGGAGTAGGGGTCCCTATAATTCACCCCTCCACTTT. This chain connects TRBV30 to TRBJ1-6, with D perhaps TRBD1 (5 bases). V lost 2 bases to trimming and J lost 2 bases, with 7 bases between them. Germline CDR1 and CDR2: GTSNPN and SVGIG (reference sequence). The CDR3 runs 14 residues.

In its sample, this clone was seen once. The chain uses TRBV10-2 and TRBJ1-5; 9 bases align to TRBD1. With V trimmed by 8 bases and J by 1 base, 6 bases remained unmatched. Germline values: CDR1 WSHSY, CDR2 SAAADI. This CDR3 comprises 15 residues. The CDR3 here is CASGGTGQSNQPQHF. As DNA, the CDR3 is TGCGCCAGCGGGGGGACAGGGCAGAGCAATCAGCCCCAGCATTTT.

The chain recombines TRBV6-6 with TRBJ1-3, with 7 bases lining up with TRBD1. V shed 8 bases, J shed 1 base, and the junction held 8 bases outside the gene matches. This CDR3 has 15 residues. Looked up from germline, CDR1 is MNHNY and CDR2 is SVGAGI (reference sequence). CDR3 sequence: CASSNRGSSGNTIYF. The CDR3 DNA reads TGTGCCAGCTCCAACAGGGGTTCGTCTGGAAACACCATATATTTT.

The chain uses TRBV30 and TRBJ2-2, with D maybe TRBD1 (8 bases). Trimming left V 3 bases short and J 15 bases short, with 17 bases between. Germline V lookup: CDR1 GTSNPN, CDR2 SVGIG (reference sequence). The CDR3 covers 12 residues. CDR3 coding DNA: TGTGCCTGGAGGATACAGGGGGGGGTTTTGTTTTTT. It is translated as CAWRIQGGVLFF.

The chain combines TRBV24-1 with TRBJ2-1; 9 bases are a match to TRBD1. The V gene end was trimmed by 3 bases and the J gene end by 6 bases; junction bases not matched to a gene: 5. The CDR3 totals 15 residues. Germline assignment: CDR1 KGHDR and CDR2 SFDVKD. The CDR3 is CATSDPRQGGNEQFF. For the CDR3, the DNA is TGTGCCACCAGTGATCCCAGACAGGGGGGCAATGAGCAGTTCTTC.

The rearrangement joins TRBV25-1 to TRBJ1-5; D unclear. The CDR3 length is 14 residues. The V end lost 2 bases, the J end lost 5 bases, and 10 bases lay between the germline ends. Germline CDR1 and CDR2: MGHDK and SYGVNS. The CDR3 region is CASSEPSVHQPQHF. The CDR3 DNA reads TGTGCCAGCAGTGAACCCAGCGTCCATCAGCCCCAGCATTTT.

V is TRBV6-2 or TRBV6-3 and J is TRBJ1-1, with 9 bases matching TRBD1. Germline V gene data show CDR1 as MNHEY and CDR2 as SVGEGT. Trimming at V came to 2 bases and at J to 8 bases, leaving 6 bases not matched to a gene. The CDR3 length is 14 residues. The CDR3 here is CASSYLGQGSEAFF. CDR3 DNA sequence: TGTGCCAGCAGTTACCTAGGACAGGGGTCAGAAGCTTTCTTT.

The chain recombines TRBV12-3 or TRBV12-4 with TRBJ2-6, with D uncertain. V lost 7 bases and J 3 bases, leaving 4 bases between the germline ends. The CDR3 totals 12 residues. This chain's CDR3 is CASTYGANVLTF. In nucleotides, the CDR3 is TGTGCCAGCACCTATGGGGCCAACGTCCTGACTTTC.

This chain uses TRBV27 with TRBJ1-5; no firm D call. Germline CDR1 is MNHEY and CDR2 is SMNVEV (reference sequence). The V end lost 5 bases, the J end lost 2 bases, and 16 bases lay between the germline ends. There are 16 residues in the CDR3. For the CDR3, the DNA is TGTGCCAGCAGTCTCCTTCCGGTGGAGGGCAATCAGCCCCAGCATTTT. It codes for CASSLLPVEGNQPQHF.

The CDR3 loop reads CASGPGPGFGQFF. The CDR3, as DNA: TGTGCTAGTGGGCCAGGCCCCGGATTTGGGCAGTTCTTC. The V call is TRBV12-5, the J call TRBJ2-1; D uncertain. The germline V and J ends were trimmed by 6 bases and 12 bases, with 18 bases remaining between them. There are 13 residues in the CDR3. Germline values: CDR1 LGHNT, CDR2 FRNRAP.

V and J are TRBV4-2 and TRBJ2-3; perhaps TRBD1 as D (5 bases). V dropped 2 bases and J dropped 2 bases, with 17 bases sitting between them. Germline V gene sequence: CDR1 LGHNA, CDR2 YNFKEQ. This CDR3 has 17 residues. CDR3 DNA sequence: TGTGCCAGCAGCCAAATCCGGACAACTCCAAACACAGATACGCAGTATTTT. Its protein is CASSQIRTTPNTDTQYF.

The chain employs TRBV19 and TRBJ1-3; D is unresolved. CDR1 and CDR2 (germline): LNHDA, SQIVND (reference sequence). The CDR3 length is 13 residues. The V gene lost 7 bases and the J gene lost 0 bases, with 7 bases spanning the gap. The CDR3 DNA follows: TGTGCCAGTACTCAAGCCTCTGGAAACACCATATATTTT. Translated, it gives CASTQASGNTIYF.

The sample holds one count of this clone. The chain recombines TRBV4-2 with TRBJ1-1; unclear D gene. The germline V and J ends were trimmed by 0 bases and 6 bases, with 17 bases remaining between them. Per the germline V gene, CDR1 is LGHNA and CDR2 is YNFKEQ. The CDR3 loop spans 16 amino acids. DNA of the CDR3: TGTGCCAGCAGCCAAGAAACGGGAGGACCTCTTCCTGAAGCTTTCTTT. This codes for CASSQETGGPLPEAFF.

This clone came up a few times. The CDR3 spells CASSITGQGGSGYTF. Here the CDR3 DNA reads TGTGCCAGTAGTATTACTGGACAGGGTGGGAGTGGCTACACCTTC. This chain links TRBV19 with TRBJ1-2; 8 bases fit TRBD1. Germline V lookup: CDR1 LNHDA, CDR2 SQIVND (reference sequence). J lost 7 bases, V lost 3 bases, and 10 bases had no gene match. This CDR3 comprises 15 residues.

The chain recombines TRBV20-1 with TRBJ2-5; D is unresolved. The length of the CDR3 is 11 residues. The V gene lost 3 bases and the J gene lost 2 bases, with 4 bases spanning the gap. Germline CDR1 reads DFQATT; CDR2 reads SNEGSKA (reference sequence). The CDR3 is CSARSQETQYF. The CDR3 region has the DNA TGCAGTGCTAGGTCTCAAGAGACCCAGTACTTC.

The gene calls are TRBV19 and TRBJ1-6; the D gene is possibly TRBD1 (6 bases). CDR1 LNHDA and CDR2 SQIVND come from the germline V gene (reference sequence). Trimming removed 4 bases from V and 2 bases from J, with 9 bases in between. The CDR3 has 15 amino acids. The CDR3 is CASSKRQAYNSPLHF. The CDR3 DNA reads TGTGCCAGTAGTAAAAGACAGGCCTATAATTCACCCCTCCACTTT.

This clone was recorded only once. This chain links TRBV7-2 with TRBJ2-5, with 10 positions matching TRBD1. The germline gives CDR1 SGHTA, CDR2 FQGNSA. This CDR3 region has 15 residues. Trimming took 6 bases from V and 5 from J; bases not matched to a gene: 9. CDR3 protein: CASRGGQGERETQYF. CDR3 sequence (DNA): TGTGCCAGCAGGGGAGGACAGGGGGAAAGGGAGACCCAGTACTTC.

The chain couples TRBV19 to TRBJ1-1, with D tentatively TRBD1 (6 bases). The CDR3 consists of 14 residues. Germline loops: CDR1 LNHDA, CDR2 SQIVND (reference sequence). Deletions cut 6 bases from V and 2 bases from J, with 13 bases between. As DNA, the CDR3 is TGTGCCAGTAGAGACCAGGGGAGAAACACTGAAGCTTTCTTT. Protein: CASRDQGRNTEAFF.

The rearrangement uses TRBV6-5 and TRBJ1-5, with D possibly TRBD1 on 6 matching bases. V shed 6 bases and J shed 4 bases, with 13 bases lying between them. The CDR3 sequence is 14 residues long. CDR1 is MNHEY and CDR2 is SVGAGI in the germline V gene. Written as DNA, the CDR3 is TGTGCCAGCAGCCTGGGGGCGGAAAATCAGCCCCAGCATTTT. It translates to CASSLGAENQPQHF.